A selection of T cell receptor beta chains follows, all from one sample in a study of blood T cell repertoires in COVID-19. This table comes from immunoSEQ multiplex PCR, and its TCRdb copy is limited to in-frame clones, with some not included. The repertoire has around 390,000 clones, about 87% of them found once; the top ten carry roughly 9.4%. Sequencing was carried out using PBMCs or T cells enriched from blood (not recorded which). These receptors were collected from a woman between 45 and 65 years old who had recovered from COVID-19. Both conserved end residues are part of each CDR3. Fields, in order: V gene, J gene, D gene, clone size, CDR3 DNA, CDR3 protein. The D gene is left open where the match is weak. The size of a clone is reported for some rows only, either as once, few or many, or as a class for expanded clones.

TRBV27	TRBJ1-4	-	-	TGTGCCAGCAGTTTATATGGGGCTCGGACTAATGAAAAACTGTTTTTT	CASSLYGARTNEKLFF
TRBV27	TRBJ2-3	-	few	TGTGCCAGCAGTCCGGAGGGTAACGTCGTGCGGCGGTATTTT	CASSPEGNVVRRYF
TRBV28	TRBJ2-1	TRBD2	-	TGTGCCAGCACATTTCTCTTCGGGGGGACGGGCTCCTACAATGAGCAGTTCTTC	CASTFLFGGTGSYNEQFF
TRBV7-9	TRBJ2-7	TRBD2	-	TGTGCCAGCAGCTCTCCCTCGGGAGGGAGCTCCTACGAGCAGTACTTC	CASSSPSGGSSYEQYF
TRBV3-1/TRBV3-2	TRBJ1-2	TRBD1	-	TGTGCCAGCAGCCAAGGGGGACAGAATGGCTACACCTTC	CASSQGGQNGYTF
TRBV6-5	TRBJ2-7	-	-	TGTGCCAGTACCGACAGGACCTACGAGCAGTACTTC	CASTDRTYEQYF
TRBV5-1	TRBJ2-2	-	-	TGCGCCAGCAGCTTGGACAGCAGGACCGGGGAGCTGTTTTTT	CASSLDSRTGELFF
TRBV3-1/TRBV3-2	TRBJ1-6	-	few	TGTGCCAGCAGCCACCAATCACCCCTCCACTTT	CASSHQSPLHF
TRBV19	TRBJ2-3	-	-	TGTGCCAGTAGTATAGTTGCGGGGGCCACAGATACGCAGTATTTT	CASSIVAGATDTQYF
TRBV11-2	TRBJ1-4	TRBD1	-	TGTGCCAGCAGCTCCGGGACAGCAATTGCAACTAATGAAAAACTGTTTTTT	CASSSGTAIATNEKLFF
TRBV5-6	TRBJ1-2	-	-	TGTGCCAGCAGCCCCCCCGGACAGAGGATTTATGGCTACACCTTC	CASSPPGQRIYGYTF
TRBV18	TRBJ1-2	-	-	TGTGCCAGCTCACAGGGGACTAACTATGGCTACACCTTC	CASSQGTNYGYTF